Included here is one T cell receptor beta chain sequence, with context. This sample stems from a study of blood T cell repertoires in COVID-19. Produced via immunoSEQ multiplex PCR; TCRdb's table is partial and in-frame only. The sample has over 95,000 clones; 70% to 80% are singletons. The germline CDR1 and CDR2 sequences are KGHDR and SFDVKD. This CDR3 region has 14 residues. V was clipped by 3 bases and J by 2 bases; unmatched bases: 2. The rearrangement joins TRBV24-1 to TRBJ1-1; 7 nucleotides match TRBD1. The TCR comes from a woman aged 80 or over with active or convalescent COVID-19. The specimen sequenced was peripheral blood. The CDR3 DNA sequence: TGTGCCACCAGTGATGGACAGGTAAACACTGAAGCTTTCTTT. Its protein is CATSDGQVNTEAFF.